This TCR beta chain is from a study of T cells in Graves' hyperthyroidism and ophthalmopathy (dated by TCRdb to between 2018 and 2021). As for the study more broadly: Peripheral blood samples were taken at the time of initial diagnosis, prior to any treatment. To identify TCR V-J signatures that set the groups apart, the researchers used a discovery cohort of more than 95 patients, made up of fewer than 50 with Graves' ophthalmopathy and 57 with stable Graves' hyperthyroidism. Whether ophthalmopathy could be predicted prospectively was tested in an independent validation cohort made up of under 20 hyperthyroidism patients plus 17 patients who later progressed to ophthalmopathy. The 100 discovery patients were randomly split 7:3 into training and test sets. Thyroid tissue and blood T-cell repertoires from about 6 Graves' hyperthyroidism patients were also compared in the study. After sampling, hyperthyroidism patients received methimazole starting at 30 mg daily, and ophthalmopathy patients received high-dose intravenous methylprednisolone. According to the paper, TCR Vbeta CDR3 sequencing was carried out on about 140 peripheral blood samples, which came from approximately 43 ophthalmopathy, about 75 hyperthyroidism and some 17 progressor patients.

Overall results and qualifications from the work: Sample size was not statistically predetermined, and blinding of investigators to group allocation was not performed. A model built on a 13 V-J signature distinguished ophthalmopathy from stable hyperthyroidism, reaching about 88% sensitivity and under 84% specificity in cross-validation and 80%/75% in testing. In validation, progression to ophthalmopathy was predicted by the model with about 70% sensitivity and 72% to 80% specificity, a median of roughly six months before onset. Most expanded thyroid clonotypes (frequency above 0.001) were also detected in blood, a finding suggesting that blood repertoires may reflect thyroid immune responses.

With respect to this clonotype: What this receptor recognizes is not known. It has no much larger one-base neighbor in the sample; base qualities were not kept.

The TCR beta CDR3 regions were amplified from RNA transcripts. The first round of RT-PCR for the TCR CDR3 was performed with the HTBI primer set and the Qiagen OneStep RT-PCR kit. The libraries were constructed in a second round of multiplex PCR and then size-selected and purified. The libraries were sequenced on an Illumina HiSeq2000 using paired-end 100 bp reads. Per the source publication's procedure: Raw data were processed with SOAPnuke, discarding reads with adapters, uncalled bases, mean Phred below 15, or no exact constant-primer or identifier match. COPE v1.2.5 was used to merge the high-quality paired reads, and each unique nucleotide sequence was defined as a clonotype. Clonotypes were aligned to IMGT TRBV, TRBD and TRBJ reference segments using MiTCR v1.1. The analysis included only V-J combinations with a frequency above 0.0001, which together covered roughly 99% of the repertoires. A TCS score was defined as the ratio between F50 (clonal expansion) and ExV (chaos), using BLOSUM62-based TCRdist between CDR3 peptides within each V-J. Welch's t-statistics and random forest reduced several hundred V-J features to roughly 13, which were used in a naive Bayes classifier (R e1071). TCRdb trimmed the raw reads at Q25, called clones with MiXCR and kept productive beta chains. CDR3 protein duplicates are merged, each entry listing the most common genes and DNA. These V and J calls rely on TCRdb rather than the paper's analysis. Across this sample there are more than 350,000 distinct CDR3 sequences, with around 15% seen only once. The top ten hold roughly 19% of the sample.

From the cysteine up to the phenylalanine, the CDR3 has a length of 14 residues. The only DNA kept is the CDR3, 42 bases in frame from the first base. At the junction V is shortened by 8 bases and J by 5 bases; bases outside the gene matches: 11. The germline V gene gives CDR1 as WSHSY and CDR2 as SAAADI. In the ophthalmopathy patients, disease was moderately to severely active, with a Clinical Activity Score of 3 or more, a NOSPECS grade of 4 or more, and a duration of less than 3 months. The study excluded patients with uncontrolled infections, other autoimmune diseases, pregnancy or lactation. Diagnoses relied on clinical symptoms, serum thyroxine and TRAb, thyroid ultrasound and orbital computed tomography. PBMCs were separated from 7.5 to 10 ml of fresh peripheral blood using Ficoll-Paque density gradient centrifugation. Total RNA was extracted with Trizol reagent, and quality was checked on an Agilent 2100 Bioanalyzer.

The sample consisted of blood. The TCR sequence derives from a woman aged 60-75 years with Graves' ophthalmopathy. Recombination linked TRBV10-2 to TRBJ2-5; TRBD1 agrees with 7 junctional bases. The CDR3 region reads CASAQRQGRETQYF. The sequenced DNA is TGCGCCAGCGCTCAAAGACAGGGTAGGGAGACCCAGTACTTC.